A single sample gave rise to the 22 T cell receptor beta chains below, sequenced in a study of cytomegalovirus exposure and HLA in healthy donors. PCR employed 60 Vbeta and 13 Jbeta primers. Assay: immunoSEQ multiplex PCR; the TCRdb copy retains only in-frame clones and omits some. Found here are around 110,000 clones, about 71% of them singletons; the top ten hold 0.79%. Sequencing was performed on PBMCs. The receptors derive from a boy younger than 18 in good health and CMV-seronegative.

The chain has TRBV11-1 and TRBJ2-5; 7 bases map to TRBD1. The length of the CDR3 is 14 residues. The J segment lost 6 bases and the V segment lost 4 bases, leaving 8 bases of the junction unmatched. In germline, CDR1 is SGHAT, CDR2 FQDESV (reference sequence). The CDR3 DNA reads TGTGCCAGCAGCTACCGAGGGGGCGCGAAGACCCAGTACTTC. It encodes CASSYRGGAKTQYF.

The genes are TRBV7-9 and TRBJ1-1; TRBD1 might be the D (5 bases). The CDR3 runs 15 residues. Trimming pared 7 bases from V and 1 base from J, leaving 16 bases between. Germline V CDR1 and CDR2: SEHNR, FQNEAQ (reference sequence). CDR3 coding DNA: TGTGCCAGCACTCCCTCAAGGGGTTCGAACACTGAAGCTTTCTTT. This translates into CASTPSRGSNTEAFF.

A single count supports this clone. The genes are TRBV5-1 and TRBJ2-1; 10 nucleotides line up with TRBD2. With V trimmed by 5 bases and J by 9 bases, 8 bases remained unmatched. The germline V gene has CDR1 SGHRS and CDR2 YFSETQ. The CDR3 loop spans 14 amino acids. This CDR3 is CASRIAGGSTEQFF. The CDR3 nucleotides read TGCGCCAGCAGAATAGCGGGAGGTTCAACTGAGCAGTTCTTC.

This clone occurred once. J is TRBJ2-5 and V is TRBV7-2, with 16 bases lining up with TRBD2. CDR1 and CDR2 (germline): SGHTA, FQGNSA. CDR3 length: 19 residues. V was clipped by 6 bases and J by 4 bases; unmatched bases: 14. CDR3 amino acids: CASSPGLAGGIGPRETQYF. The CDR3 bases are TGTGCCAGCAGTCCGGGACTAGCGGGGGGGATAGGACCCCGAGAGACCCAGTACTTC. The whole variable domain, remainder taken from reference TRBV7-2 and TRBJ2-5, is GAGVSQSPSNKVTEKGKDVELRCDPISGHTALYWYRQSLGQGLEFLIYFQGNSAPDKSGLPSDRFSAERTGGSVSTLTIQRTQQEDSAVYLCASSPGLAGGIGPRETQYFGPGTRLLVL.

The V call is TRBV7-8, the J call TRBJ2-3, with a tentative D call TRBD1 (6 bases). This CDR3 contains 13 residues. The germline gives CDR1 SGHVS, CDR2 FQNEAQ. The V gene lost 5 bases and the J gene lost 5 bases, with 11 bases spanning the gap. For the CDR3, the DNA is TGTGCCAGCAGCCGGGACATCGGAGATACGCAGTATTTT. It yields the protein CASSRDIGDTQYF.

The chain joins TRBV20-1 to TRBJ1-2; D perhaps matches TRBD1 (6 bases). The V gene lost 5 bases and the J gene lost 4 bases, with 8 bases spanning the gap. CDR1 is DFQATT, CDR2 SNEGSKA, per germline (reference sequence). This CDR3 contains 11 residues. CDR3 nucleotides: TGCAGTGCTTGGGACATCTATGGCTACACCTTC. Protein sequence: CSAWDIYGYTF.

The V and J genes are TRBV2 and TRBJ1-4; perhaps TRBD1 as D (5 bases). Germline CDR1 SNHLY, CDR2 FYNNEI. V shed 7 bases and J shed 5 bases, with 14 bases lying between them. CDR3 size: 14 residues. The CDR3 protein is CASKIGALNEKLFF. CDR3 in DNA: TGTGCCAGCAAGATAGGGGCCTTGAATGAAAAACTGTTTTTT.

The chain combines TRBV28 with TRBJ2-1; 7 bases map to TRBD2. V shed 5 bases and J 3 bases; nucleotides not matched to a gene: 7. The CDR3 is 15 residues long. Per the germline V gene, CDR1 is MDHEN and CDR2 is SYDVKM. In DNA form, the CDR3 reads TGTGCCAGCAGTAACGTAGCGGGTCGCTACAATGAGCAGTTCTTC. It yields the protein CASSNVAGRYNEQFF.

The V call is TRBV6-5, the J call TRBJ2-7, with 11 bases lining up with TRBD2. This CDR3 spans 13 amino acids. Germline values: CDR1 MNHEY, CDR2 SVGAGI. After removal of 6 bases from V and 7 bases from J, the junction contained 5 bases not matched to a gene. CDR3 sequence reads: CASRVAGGGEQYF. Here the CDR3 DNA reads TGTGCCAGCAGGGTAGCGGGAGGGGGAGAGCAGTACTTC.

This chain joins TRBV11-2 and TRBJ2-7; D gene ambiguous. The CDR3 spans 11 residues. Germline CDR1 is SGHAT and CDR2 is FQNNGV. Trimming removed 5 bases at V and 5 bases at J, with 7 bases between. The CDR3 region is CASSLKHEQYF. The CDR3 DNA is TGTGCCAGCAGCCTCAAGCACGAGCAGTACTTC.

The gene calls are TRBV30 and TRBJ1-5; TRBD1 matches at 10 bases. V dropped 1 base and J dropped 3; count of bases not matched to a gene: 3. The CDR3 is 15 amino acids. CDR1 is GTSNPN and CDR2 is SVGIG in the germline V gene (reference sequence). CDR3 amino acids: CAWSAGTGDNQPQHF. The CDR3 DNA is TGTGCCTGGAGTGCCGGGACAGGGGACAATCAGCCCCAGCATTTT.

The V call is TRBV6-1, the J call TRBJ1-2; 8 bases are a match to TRBD1. This CDR3 contains 13 residues. V was clipped by 8 bases and J by 8 bases; unmatched bases: 10. CDR1 and CDR2 (germline): MNHNS, SASEGT. The CDR3 loop reads CASFGRGLGGYTF. Written as DNA, the CDR3 is TGTGCCAGCTTCGGCAGGGGGCTTGGGGGCTACACCTTC.

On this clone: Other nucleotide sequences from this sample produce the same CDR3. The V gene is TRBV28, the J gene TRBJ1-1; 9 bases align to TRBD1. In germline, CDR1 is MDHEN, CDR2 SYDVKM. V gave up 2 bases and J gave up 2 bases; unmatched junction bases: 0. CDR3 size: 14 residues. The CDR3 DNA reads TGTGCCAGCAGTTTAACAGGGGGCAACACTGAAGCTTTCTTT. Protein sequence: CASSLTGGNTEAFF.

This clone came up a few times. This rearrangement joins TRBV28 to TRBJ2-1, with a weak D call TRBD2 (6 bases). Germline CDR1 reads MDHEN; CDR2 reads SYDVKM. The CDR3 loop spans 14 amino acids. V was trimmed by 1 base and J by 6 bases, leaving 10 bases between them. CDR3 sequence: CASSLYAGSNEQFF. CDR3 DNA sequence: TGTGCCAGCAGTTTATACGCCGGGAGCAATGAGCAGTTCTTC.

This sequence joins TRBV10-3 and TRBJ2-7; no clear D. Germline V CDR1 and CDR2: ENHRY, SYGVKD. This CDR3 comprises 12 residues. Trimming removed 0 bases from V and 4 bases from J, with 4 bases in between. The CDR3, as DNA: TGTGCCATCAGTGAGTCCAAATACGAGCAGTACTTC. Translated, it gives CAISESKYEQYF.

J is TRBJ2-1 and V is TRBV6-1; a weak D match, TRBD2 (7 bases). Trimming pared 6 bases from V and 4 bases from J, leaving 16 bases between. CDR1 MNHNS and CDR2 SASEGT come from the germline V gene. The CDR3 length is 15 residues. The CDR3, as DNA: TGTGCCAGCAGGACTGGAGGGGGGGTTTACAATGAGCAGTTCTTC. It encodes CASRTGGGVYNEQFF.

V gene TRBV5-1 combines with J gene TRBJ2-7; D is unclear. Germline V CDR1 and CDR2: SGHRS, YFSETQ. Deletions cut 2 bases from V and 1 base from J, with 10 bases between. The CDR3 has 14 residues. The CDR3 coding sequence is TGCGCCAGCAGCTTACAGTCGAATTCCTACGAGCAGTACTTC. Its protein is CASSLQSNSYEQYF.

In nucleotides, the CDR3 is TGTGCCAGCAGTGAGAGGGACAGGCCCTACACCGGGGAGCTGTTTTTT. It encodes CASSERDRPYTGELFF. J is TRBJ2-2 and V is TRBV25-1; the match to TRBD1 covers 8 bases. Germline V gene data show CDR1 as MGHDK and CDR2 as SYGVNS. This CDR3 has 16 residues. V lost 3 bases to trimming and J lost 3 bases; unmatched junction nucleotides: 6.

This clone came up a few times. The chain couples TRBV9 to TRBJ2-1; 10 bases agree with TRBD2. V gave up 3 bases and J gave up 5 bases; unmatched junction bases: 5. CDR3 length: 15 residues. The germline V gene encodes CDR1 SGDLS and CDR2 YYNGEE. The CDR3 reads CASSGSGRIHNEQFF. CDR3 sequence (DNA): TGTGCCAGCAGCGGTAGCGGGAGGATCCACAATGAGCAGTTCTTC.

The chain couples TRBV28 to TRBJ2-3; tentative D call: TRBD1 (6 bases). Trimming stripped 3 bases from V and 2 bases from J, with 15 bases between. Germline V gene lookup returns CDR1 MDHEN and CDR2 SYDVKM. CDR3 length equals 16 residues. CDR3 loop: CASSFGQRTSTDTQYF. In DNA, the CDR3 is TGTGCCAGCAGTTTTGGACAGAGGACATCCACAGATACGCAGTATTTT.

The rearrangement uses TRBV7-9 and TRBJ2-7, with D possibly being TRBD1 (5 bases). Trimming pared 4 bases from V and 2 bases from J, leaving 21 bases between. Per the germline V gene, CDR1 is SEHNR and CDR2 is FQNEAQ (reference sequence). The CDR3 totals 17 residues. CDR3 protein: CASSSPGVRVSTYEQYF. The CDR3 DNA reads TGTGCCAGCAGCTCGCCCGGTGTCAGGGTGAGTACCTACGAGCAGTACTTC.

V gene TRBV28 combines with J gene TRBJ2-3; D may be TRBD2 (7 bases). Germline V gives CDR1 MDHEN, CDR2 SYDVKM. V was clipped by 4 bases and J by 6 bases, with 17 bases between them. CDR3 size: 15 residues. The CDR3 DNA is TGTGCCAGCAGTTCCCCGGGCAGGGGAGGGGATACGCAGTATTTT. Translating it yields CASSSPGRGGDTQYF.